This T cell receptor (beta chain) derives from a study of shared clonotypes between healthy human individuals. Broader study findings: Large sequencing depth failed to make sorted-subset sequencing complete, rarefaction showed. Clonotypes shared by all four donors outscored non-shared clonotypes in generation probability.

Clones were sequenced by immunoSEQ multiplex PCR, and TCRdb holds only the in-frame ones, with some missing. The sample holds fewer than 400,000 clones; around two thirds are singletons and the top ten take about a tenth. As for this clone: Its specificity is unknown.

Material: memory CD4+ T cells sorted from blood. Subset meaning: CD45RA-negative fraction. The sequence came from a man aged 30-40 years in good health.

In nucleotides, the CDR3 is TGTGCCAGCAGCCCTCAGCCCGGGAGGGCCTACAATGAGCAGTTCTTC. Translation gives CASSPQPGRAYNEQFF. The J gene is TRBJ2-1, the V gene TRBV7-8, with 8 nucleotides matching TRBD2. J lost 2 bases, V lost 5 bases, and 8 bases had no gene match. The CDR3 consists of 16 residues. Germline V gives CDR1 SGHVS, CDR2 FQNEAQ.